The present T cell receptor beta chain was sequenced within a study of early T cells in non-severe SARS-CoV-2 infection. Unique molecular identifiers were affixed to single, distinct cDNA molecules. Using its own MiXCR run on the 5' RACE reads, TCRdb lists one record per CDR3 protein. The table includes some 62,000 distinct CDR3 sequences, roughly 9% detected once. Study-wide results and limits: The matching step, a VDJdb search, favored anti-spike CD8 responses and missed private and CD4 specificities.

This clonotype came up many times. Its antigen is unidentified. The sequence was obtained from an adult who was a healthcare worker with PCR-confirmed SARS-CoV-2 infection or an uninfected control (not recorded which). Sample: whole blood, taken at baseline.

As DNA, the CDR3 is TGTGCCACCAGTGATTGGCGATCTAACTATGGCTACACCTTC. Translation: CATSDWRSNYGYTF. The chain couples TRBV24-1 to TRBJ1-2; D gene ambiguous. V was cut by 2 bases and J by 0 bases, with 6 bases left in between. Germline V lookup: CDR1 KGHDR, CDR2 SFDVKD. The CDR3 loop spans 14 amino acids.